These T cell receptor beta chains were read from a single sample in a study of blood T cell repertoires in COVID-19. Assay used: immunoSEQ multiplex PCR; TCRdb lists only in-frame clones, some missing. The sample contains about 140,000 clones, nearly 85% of which appear only once. Sequencing was carried out using PBMCs or T cells enriched from blood (not recorded which). All receptors derive from a man in his forties or fifties in a cohort exposed to, infected with or recovered from COVID-19 (not recorded which). CDR3s leave out the opening cysteine and the closing phenylalanine or tryptophan. A D gene is named only where the DNA matches it firmly.

CDR3 length	J gene	V gene	D gene	CDR3 protein
12	TRBJ2-7	TRBV5-1	TRBD2	ASSGGLAGGEQY
15	TRBJ1-3	TRBV7-2	.	ASSLDGAPSSGNTIY
12	TRBJ1-2	TRBV25-1	.	ASSESQGYYGYT
13	TRBJ1-4	TRBV3-1/TRBV3-2	.	ASSQVFQGFEKLF
12	TRBJ1-1	TRBV6-6	.	ASREGSSNTEAF
18	TRBJ2-7	TRBV7-7	TRBD2	ASSYIVSSGRAKYTSEQY
13	TRBJ1-2	TRBV4-3	TRBD1	ASSQSTGTVLGYT
12	TRBJ2-1	TRBV5-4	TRBD2	ASSLGDYLDEQF
11	TRBJ2-6	TRBV6-5	.	ASTPGGANVLT
11	TRBJ1-5	TRBV6-4	TRBD1	ASSVQGGQPQH
8	TRBJ1-5	TRBV24-1	.	TSPNQPQH
14	TRBJ2-7	TRBV7-9	TRBD1	ASSARQGGAIYEQY
11	TRBJ2-7	TRBV29-1	TRBD2	SVYSGSSYEQY
10	TRBJ1-6	TRBV5-1	.	ASKEGNSPLH
14	TRBJ2-2	TRBV6-5	TRBD2	ASSSLGTSGTGELF
14	TRBJ2-1	TRBV24-1	TRBD2	ATGTSGRLSYNEQF
13	TRBJ2-1	TRBV7-9	TRBD2	ASSWGLAGDNEQF
12	TRBJ2-7	TRBV18	TRBD1	ASSRTGGSYEQY
9	TRBJ1-2	TRBV12-3/TRBV12-4	.	ASRFGTIKT
14	TRBJ2-6	TRBV11-2	TRBD2	ASSWSSGAGANVLT
13	TRBJ1-2	TRBV7-9	TRBD1	ASSLDRAEGYGYT
12	TRBJ1-6	TRBV7-9	.	ASTVGRDNSPLH
10	TRBJ2-7	TRBV7-2	.	ASSPTSYEQY
11	TRBJ2-7	TRBV6-5	.	ASKRTASYEQY
13	TRBJ2-3	TRBV10-3	TRBD2	AIRDSGRGADTQY
14	TRBJ2-7	TRBV18	.	ASSQDVATSSYEQY
16	TRBJ2-3	TRBV13	TRBD2	ASSLHLTSGGAIDTQY
13	TRBJ2-7	TRBV15	.	ATSSRRDPANEQY
13	TRBJ1-3	TRBV5-1	.	ASSLGSVTGNTIY
15	TRBJ2-4	TRBV3-1/TRBV3-2	.	ASSQDSTVGAKNIQY
11	TRBJ2-1	TRBV27	.	ASSAGSNNEQF
10	TRBJ1-2	TRBV19	.	ASTSGSGGYT
13	TRBJ2-3	TRBV4-3	TRBD1	ASSQGQGAADTQY
15	TRBJ2-2	TRBV5-4	TRBD2	ASSLRTSGRETGELF
13	TRBJ2-1	TRBV10-3	.	AISALPDRNNEQF
11	TRBJ1-4	TRBV2	.	ASSGAYNEKLF
12	TRBJ1-3	TRBV6-5	.	ASSITGYGNTIY
12	TRBJ2-7	TRBV18	.	ASSRGDSPYEQY
14	TRBJ1-6	TRBV7-2	.	ASSSPTGSYNSPLH